This record looks at one TCR beta chain sequence and its context. The entry originates in a study of blood T cells in healthy people across ages. The overall study: Per two T cells, about one barcoded beta molecule was captured through template switching.

A minimum of 5 micrograms of total RNA was extracted per sample. Then a second PCR, running roughly 7 to 12 cycles, was carried out with a sample-barcoded 5' primer and a J-beta primer mix. Every cDNA molecule carried a tag from a template-switch adaptor bearing 12 random nucleotides. Via MiXCR, TCRdb re-called the 5' RACE reads, giving one row per CDR3 protein. Counted here are hundreds of thousands of distinct CDR3 sequences, roughly 21% occurring once; the ten biggest clones make up more than 3%. CDR3 length: 15 amino acids. V gave up 1 base and J gave up 5 bases, with 12 bases separating them. The J gene is TRBJ1-5, the V gene TRBV12-3 or TRBV12-4; D unclear. The material sequenced was blood. The TCR comes from a man aged 70-80 years in good health. CDR3 DNA sequence: TGTGCCAGCAGTTTAGAGGGAAGGAGCGATCAGCCCCAGCATTTT. Residues: CASSLEGRSDQPQHF.